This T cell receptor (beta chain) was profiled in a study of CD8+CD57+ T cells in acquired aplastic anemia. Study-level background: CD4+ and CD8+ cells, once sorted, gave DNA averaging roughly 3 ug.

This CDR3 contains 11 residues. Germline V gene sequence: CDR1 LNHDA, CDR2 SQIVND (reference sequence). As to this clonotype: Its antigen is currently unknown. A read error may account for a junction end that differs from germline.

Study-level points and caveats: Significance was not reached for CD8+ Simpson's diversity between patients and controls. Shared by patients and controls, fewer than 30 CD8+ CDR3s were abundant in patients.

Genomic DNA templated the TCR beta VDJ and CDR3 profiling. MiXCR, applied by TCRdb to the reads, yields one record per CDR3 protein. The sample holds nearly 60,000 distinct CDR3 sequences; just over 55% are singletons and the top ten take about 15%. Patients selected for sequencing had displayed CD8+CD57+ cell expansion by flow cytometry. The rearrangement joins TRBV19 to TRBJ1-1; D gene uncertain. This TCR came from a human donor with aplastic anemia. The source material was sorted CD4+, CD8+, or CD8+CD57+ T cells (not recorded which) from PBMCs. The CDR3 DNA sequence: TGTGCCGGTAGTCGATCTACCGAAGCTTTCTTT. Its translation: CAGSRSTEAFF. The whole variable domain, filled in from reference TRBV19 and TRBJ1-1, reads DGGITQSPKYLFRKEGQNVTLSCEQNLNHDAMYWYRQDPGQGLRLIYYSQIVNDFQKGDIAEGYSVSREKKESFPLTVTSAQKNPTAFYLCAGSRSTEAFFGQGTRLTVV.